This T cell receptor (beta chain) was sequenced in a study of T-cell memory formation after mild COVID-19. General study points: Clones contracting across day 15 to 85 had a balanced CD4/CD8 profile; later expanding clones leaned CD4+. The pre-infection memory compartment contained some responding clones, suggesting cross-reactive memory joined.

About this clonotype itself: Its matching antigen is unknown.

V lost 0 bases and J lost 6, with 8 bases in between. Germline V gene lookup returns CDR1 LGHDT and CDR2 YNNKEL (reference sequence). This CDR3 is 13 amino acids long. 5'RACE with constant-segment primers yielded barcoded, UMI-tagged TCR alpha and TCR beta cDNA libraries. TCRdb ran MiXCR on the 5' RACE reads and lists one entry per CDR3 protein. The data contain fewer than 600,000 distinct CDR3 sequences, roughly 21% of them seen just once; the ten biggest clones take up about 8.2%. This TCR derives from an adult woman who had mild COVID-19 (a few samples of this study predate the infection). Cell type and time point are not known. This sequence joins TRBV3-1 and TRBJ1-1, with D unresolved. The sequenced sample consisted of PBMCs or a T cell subset sorted from them (not recorded which). The CDR3 protein is CASSQERISEAFF. CDR3 nucleotide sequence: TGTGCCAGCAGCCAAGAGAGGATCTCTGAAGCTTTCTTT.